Below are 2 T cell receptor beta chains sequenced from a single sample in a study of blood T cell repertoires in COVID-19 (dated by TCRdb to the early 2020s). The method behind the library was the immunoSEQ multiplex PCR assay. TCRdb took this table from immuneACCESS and kept in-frame rearrangements with V and J called. Such tables lack part of the clones; where checked against another copy, unresolved V genes explain under half of the gap, and the rest is unexplained. Present in this sample are fewer than 400,000 clones, around 85% of which were seen just once. Under 4% of the sample is taken by the ten largest. The sample taken for sequencing was peripheral blood. These receptors were taken from a woman under 30 with acute or convalescent COVID-19.

The sample holds a few counts of this clone. The rearrangement uses TRBV28 and TRBJ1-2; D may be TRBD1 (5 bases). V lost 2 bases and J 4 bases, leaving 14 bases between the germline ends. Germline V gene lookup returns CDR1 MDHEN and CDR2 SYDVKM. The CDR3 sequence is 15 residues long. This CDR3 is CASSLVRDWAYGYTF. The CDR3 nucleotides read TGTGCCAGCAGTTTAGTCCGGGACTGGGCCTATGGCTACACCTTC.

V is TRBV7-2 and J is TRBJ2-1; no clear D. V gave up 5 bases and J gave up 4 bases, with 9 bases separating them. This CDR3 contains 13 residues. CDR1 and CDR2 (germline): SGHTA, FQGNSA. CDR3 nucleotides: TGTGCCAGCAGCCTATCTAGTTACAATGAGCAGTTCTTC. Its translation: CASSLSSYNEQFF.